This TCR beta chain came from a study of blood T cell repertoires in COVID-19 (dated by TCRdb to 2019 to 2021). With respect to the entire study: The collaborator samples originated in the United States, Italy and Spain and spanned the acute and convalescent phases of COVID-19. The prospective study material was composed of cDNA or gDNA derived from T cells, B-cell-depleted T cells, or PBMCs. Subjects who had been exposed to COVID-19, were actively infected with it, or had recovered from it provided the deeply sampled blood TCRbeta repertoires that made up the dataset. The repertoires were made available in a free public database intended to serve as a resource for research on the immune response to SARS-CoV-2. Samples were obtained from the ongoing ImmuneRACE study (first 160 participants) and from 1,254 subjects provided by 6 global collaborators. Nearly every sample came with metadata listing a de-identified subject ID, COVID-19 status, age in years and sex. HLA class I and class II types, where available, came from metadata supplied by the sample provider rather than from assay-based typing.

Participants in the prospective study were aged about 18 to 95 years, lived in some 24 United States geographic areas, and enrolled through a virtual design. In the prospective study, cohorts were assigned on the basis of participant-reported clinical history obtained from a screening survey and a study questionnaire. Recovered participants in ImmuneRACE Cohort 3 were defined as having two consecutive negative NP/OP PCR tests, clearance from a healthcare professional, or resolution of symptoms. In the prospective study, mobile phlebotomists collected whole blood, serum and a nasopharyngeal or oropharyngeal swab from each participant. Additional blood draws and questionnaires over an approximately two-month period could optionally be provided by prospective study participants. Before DNA extraction, blood samples from the prospective study were shipped at room temperature or frozen. About this clone itself: Its cognate antigen has yet to be identified. No much larger clone is present one base from it, and per-base qualities are unavailable.

General conclusions and limits of the study: Clinical and demographic metadata were provided uncurated, with the amount varying by source and participant.

TCRbeta CDR3 regions were amplified from genomic DNA by means of the immunoSEQ Assay, a bias-controlled multiplex PCR. The authors' pipeline ran thus. The number of nucleated cells in each sample was estimated by amplification of reference gene primers within the assay. To quantify the absolute abundance of each unique TCRbeta CDR3 rearrangement, sequence reads were collapsed and filtered. For each sample, productive Simpson clonality was calculated as the square root of Simpson's diversity index across productive rearrangements. TCRdb retrieved this table from immuneACCESS and kept in-frame rearrangements only. Not all clones are present; in checked studies, unresolved V genes account for under half, and no reason is known for the remainder. V and J calls and clone size come straight from that table; D and trimming were deduced from the DNA. Present in this sample are 250,000 to 300,000 clones, around nine tenths of which were seen just once. The top ten clonotypes cover 1.1% of the sample.

Deletion took 5 bases off V and 0 bases off J, with a span of 8 bases between the germline ends. Taken from the germline V gene (reference sequence), the CDR1 and CDR2 loops are LNHDA and SQIVND. The CDR3 measures 14 amino acids from cysteine to phenylalanine. Left in the record is the CDR3 DNA by itself, 42 bases read in frame from the first base. The receptor was isolated from a woman aged 30 to 39 who had recovered from COVID-19. Rearrangement joined TRBV19 to TRBJ1-5, with no reliable assignment of the D segment. Sequencing used PBMCs or T cells enriched from blood (not recorded which). The CDR3 protein is CASSWQNSNQPQHF. The sequence in DNA is TGTGCCAGTAGTTGGCAGAATAGCAATCAGCCCCAGCATTTT.